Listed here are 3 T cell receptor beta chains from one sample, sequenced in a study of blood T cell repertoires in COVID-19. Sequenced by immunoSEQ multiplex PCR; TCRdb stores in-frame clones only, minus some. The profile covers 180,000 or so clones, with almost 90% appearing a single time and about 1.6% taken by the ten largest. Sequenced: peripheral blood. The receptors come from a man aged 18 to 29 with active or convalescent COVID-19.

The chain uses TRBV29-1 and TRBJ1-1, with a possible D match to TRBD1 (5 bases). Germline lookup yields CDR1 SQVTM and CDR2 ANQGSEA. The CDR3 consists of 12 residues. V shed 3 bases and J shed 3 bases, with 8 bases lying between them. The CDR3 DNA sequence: TGCAGCGTTGAGTCGGGGGACACTGAAGCTTTCTTT. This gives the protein CSVESGDTEAFF.

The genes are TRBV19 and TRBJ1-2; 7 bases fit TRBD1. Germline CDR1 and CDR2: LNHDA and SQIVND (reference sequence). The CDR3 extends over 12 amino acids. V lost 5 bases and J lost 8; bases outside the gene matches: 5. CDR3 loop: CASSVTGDGYTF. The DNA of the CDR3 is TGTGCCAGTAGTGTCACAGGGGACGGCTACACCTTC.

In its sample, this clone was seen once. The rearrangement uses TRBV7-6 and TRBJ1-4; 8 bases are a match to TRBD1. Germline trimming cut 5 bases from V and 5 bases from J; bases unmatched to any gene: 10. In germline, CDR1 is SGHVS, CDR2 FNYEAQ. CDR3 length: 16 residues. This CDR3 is CASSQQGGSVNEKLFF. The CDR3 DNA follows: TGTGCCAGCAGCCAACAGGGGGGGTCAGTGAATGAAAAACTGTTTTTT.